This T cell receptor beta chain was documented in a study of human T cells and chemical hapten exposure. As to time point: patch test 2, 6 weeks after DPC sensitization. The treatment denotes: therapeutic diphenylcyclopropenone sensitization with weekly scalp DPC. One entry per CDR3 protein results from TCRdb running MiXCR on the RACE reads. Here the sample spans about 89,000 distinct CDR3 sequences, 11% being singletons. Trimming shortened V by 4 bases and J by 2 bases, and 12 bases separated the two germline ends. The CDR3 has 15 amino acids. From germline, CDR1 is MNHEY and CDR2 SVGEGT. This chain links TRBV6-2 or TRBV6-3 with TRBJ2-1; D could derive from TRBD1 or TRBD2 (5 bases each). The sequence derives from a man aged 35-49 years with alopecia areata. Some clones in this sample may be carry-over from other donors' samples. The specimen was whole blood, collected in connection with sensitization to the hapten diphenylcyclopropenone (DPC). The CDR3 is CASSSAGTAYNEQFF. CDR3 coding DNA: TGTGCCAGCAGTTCCGCCGGGACGGCCTACAATGAGCAGTTCTTC.